This TCR beta chain was recorded in a study of shared clonotypes between healthy human individuals. Study in general: CD4 naive and memory got three plates each, CD8 naive two, CD8 memory one.

Terminally differentiated effector memory CD45RA+ cells were excluded from the naive CD8 cells, which were CD45RO-negative and positively selected for CCR7. Libraries were prepared by immunoSEQ multiplex PCR; TCRdb keeps only in-frame clonotypes and omits some of them. The table shows 750,000 to 1,000,000 clones, with over 90% occurring only once. The table lists this clone with a count of one. V was clipped by 0 bases and J by 5 bases; unmatched bases: 2. The CDR3 length is 14 residues. Looked up from germline, CDR1 is SGHVS and CDR2 is FQNEAQ. This TCR derives from a man in his thirties or forties in good health. V is TRBV7-8 and J is TRBJ1-1, with 8 bases that match TRBD1. The material sequenced was naive CD8+ T cells sorted from blood. As DNA, the CDR3 is TGTGCCAGCAGCTTAGCGTACAGGGGGACTGAAGCTTTCTTT. Its protein product is CASSLAYRGTEAFF. The full variable domain, in which reference TRBV7-8 and TRBJ1-1 provide the parts outside the CDR3, is GAGVSQSPRYKVAKRGQDVALRCDPISGHVSLFWYQQALGQGPEFLTYFQNEAQLDKSGLPSDRFFAERPEGSVSTLKIQRTQQEDSAVYLCASSLAYRGTEAFFGQGTRLTVV.